Each of the 4 T cell receptor beta chains below was sequenced from the same sample in a study of chemoradiotherapy in HPV16-positive cancers. The protocol was immunoSEQ multiplex PCR, while the TCRdb copy is restricted to in-frame clones and leaves out a portion. The sample has about 8,900 clones; about 85% are singletons. The material sequenced was tumor tissue, taken from a patient who underwent chemoradiotherapy. The receptors shown here come from a human donor with HPV-associated anogenital cancer.

The rearrangement links TRBV19 to TRBJ2-3, with D unclear. CDR1 and CDR2 from the germline V gene are LNHDA and SQIVND (reference sequence). The CDR3 is 13 residues long. V was clipped by 8 bases and J by 3 bases, with 12 bases between them. The CDR3 DNA reads as TGTGCCAGTCGCTGGAGTAAGACAGATACGCAGTATTTT. It translates to CASRWSKTDTQYF. Full variable domain (outside the CDR3, taken from reference TRBV19 and TRBJ2-3): DGGITQSPKYLFRKEGQNVTLSCEQNLNHDAMYWYRQDPGQGLRLIYYSQIVNDFQKGDIAEGYSVSREKKESFPLTVTSAQKNPTAFYLCASRWSKTDTQYFGPGTRLTVL.

The rearrangement joins TRBV18 to TRBJ2-3; D remains unclear. The CDR3 loop spans 16 amino acids. Per the germline V gene, CDR1 is KGHSH and CDR2 is LQKENI. The ends were cut back, 3 bases at V and 3 bases at J, with 16 bases in the middle. CDR3 sequence (DNA): TGTGCCAGCTCACCTTCCCCAGACGCACAAACAGATACGCAGTATTTT. Amino acid sequence: CASSPSPDAQTDTQYF.

V is TRBV6-5 and J is TRBJ2-1; 10 nucleotides agree with TRBD2. V lost 0 bases and J lost 7; bases outside the gene matches: 3. The CDR3 is 15 residues long. Germline V gene sequence: CDR1 MNHEY, CDR2 SVGAGI. The CDR3 sequence: CASSYSLAGANEQFF. The CDR3 bases are TGTGCCAGCAGTTACTCCCTAGCGGGAGCTAATGAGCAGTTCTTC.

This chain connects TRBV10-3 to TRBJ2-2; D gene uncertain. The germline V gene encodes CDR1 ENHRY and CDR2 SYGVKD. This CDR3 is 14 amino acids long. With 4 bases removed from V and 0 bases from J, the gap between germline ends came to 6 bases. The CDR3 DNA reads as TGTGCCATCAGTGCTGACCCGAACACCGGGGAGCTGTTTTTT. Translated, it gives CAISADPNTGELFF.